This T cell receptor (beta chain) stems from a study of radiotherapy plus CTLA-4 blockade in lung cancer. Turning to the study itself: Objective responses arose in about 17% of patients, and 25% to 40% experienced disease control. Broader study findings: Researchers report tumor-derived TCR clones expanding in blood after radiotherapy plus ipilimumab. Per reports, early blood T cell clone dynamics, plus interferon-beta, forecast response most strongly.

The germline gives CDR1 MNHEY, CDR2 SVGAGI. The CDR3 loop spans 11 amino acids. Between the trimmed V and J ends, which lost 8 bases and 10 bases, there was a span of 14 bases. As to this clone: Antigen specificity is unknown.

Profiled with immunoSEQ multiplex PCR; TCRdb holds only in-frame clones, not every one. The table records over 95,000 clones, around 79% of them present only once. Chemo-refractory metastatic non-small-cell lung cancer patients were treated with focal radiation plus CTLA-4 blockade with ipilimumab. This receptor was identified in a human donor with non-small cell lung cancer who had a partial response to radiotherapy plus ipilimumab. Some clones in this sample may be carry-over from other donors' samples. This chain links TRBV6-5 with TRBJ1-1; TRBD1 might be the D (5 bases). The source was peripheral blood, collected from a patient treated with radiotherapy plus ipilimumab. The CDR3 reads CASHRGEGAFF. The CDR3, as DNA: TGTGCCAGCCACCGGGGGGAGGGAGCTTTCTTT.